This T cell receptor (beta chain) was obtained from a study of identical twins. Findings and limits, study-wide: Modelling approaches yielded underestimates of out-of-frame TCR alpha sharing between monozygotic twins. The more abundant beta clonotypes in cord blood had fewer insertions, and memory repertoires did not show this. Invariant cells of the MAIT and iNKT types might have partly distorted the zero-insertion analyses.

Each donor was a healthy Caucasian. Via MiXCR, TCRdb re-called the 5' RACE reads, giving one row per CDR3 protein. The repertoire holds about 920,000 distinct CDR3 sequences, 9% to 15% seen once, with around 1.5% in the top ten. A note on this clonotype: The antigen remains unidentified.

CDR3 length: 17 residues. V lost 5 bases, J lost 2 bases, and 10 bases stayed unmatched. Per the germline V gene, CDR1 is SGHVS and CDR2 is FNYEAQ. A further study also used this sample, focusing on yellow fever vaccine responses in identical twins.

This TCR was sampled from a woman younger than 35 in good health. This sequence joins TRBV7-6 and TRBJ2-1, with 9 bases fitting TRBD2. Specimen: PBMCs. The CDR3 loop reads CASSTPLAGKTYNEQFF. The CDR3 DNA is TGTGCCAGCAGCACCCCTCTAGCGGGGAAAACCTACAATGAGCAGTTCTTC.